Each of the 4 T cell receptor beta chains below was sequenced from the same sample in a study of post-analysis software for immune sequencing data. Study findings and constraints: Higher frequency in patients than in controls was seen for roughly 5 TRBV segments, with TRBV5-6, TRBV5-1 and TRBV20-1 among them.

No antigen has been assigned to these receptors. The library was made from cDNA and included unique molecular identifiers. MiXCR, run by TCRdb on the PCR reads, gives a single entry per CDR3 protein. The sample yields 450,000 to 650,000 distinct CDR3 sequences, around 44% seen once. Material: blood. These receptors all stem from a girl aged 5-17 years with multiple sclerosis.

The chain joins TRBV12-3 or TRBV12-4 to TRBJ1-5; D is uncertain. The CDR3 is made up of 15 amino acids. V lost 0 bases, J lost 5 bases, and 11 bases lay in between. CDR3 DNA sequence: TGTGCCAGCAGTTTAGCGAGCACGATGGATCAGCCCCAGCATTTT. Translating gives CASSLASTMDQPQHF.

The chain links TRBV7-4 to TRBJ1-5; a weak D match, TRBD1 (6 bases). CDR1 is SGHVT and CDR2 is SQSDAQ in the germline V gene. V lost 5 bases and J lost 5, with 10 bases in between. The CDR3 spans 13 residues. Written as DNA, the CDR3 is TGTGCCAGCAGCCTACAGGGTTATCAGCCCCAGCATTTT. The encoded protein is CASSLQGYQPQHF.

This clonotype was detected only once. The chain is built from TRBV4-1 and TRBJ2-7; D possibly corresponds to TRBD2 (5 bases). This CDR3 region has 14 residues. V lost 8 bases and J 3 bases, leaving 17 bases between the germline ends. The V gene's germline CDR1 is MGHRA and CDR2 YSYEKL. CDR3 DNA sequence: TGCGCCAGCCAGGCTCCCGGGAAGCGCTACGAGCAGTACTTC. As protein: CASQAPGKRYEQYF.

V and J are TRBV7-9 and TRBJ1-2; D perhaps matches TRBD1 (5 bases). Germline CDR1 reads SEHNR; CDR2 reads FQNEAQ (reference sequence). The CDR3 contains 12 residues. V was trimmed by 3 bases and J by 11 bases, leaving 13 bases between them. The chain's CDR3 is CASSLSQVLYTF. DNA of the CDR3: TGTGCCAGCAGCTTGTCACAGGTTCTGTACACCTTC.